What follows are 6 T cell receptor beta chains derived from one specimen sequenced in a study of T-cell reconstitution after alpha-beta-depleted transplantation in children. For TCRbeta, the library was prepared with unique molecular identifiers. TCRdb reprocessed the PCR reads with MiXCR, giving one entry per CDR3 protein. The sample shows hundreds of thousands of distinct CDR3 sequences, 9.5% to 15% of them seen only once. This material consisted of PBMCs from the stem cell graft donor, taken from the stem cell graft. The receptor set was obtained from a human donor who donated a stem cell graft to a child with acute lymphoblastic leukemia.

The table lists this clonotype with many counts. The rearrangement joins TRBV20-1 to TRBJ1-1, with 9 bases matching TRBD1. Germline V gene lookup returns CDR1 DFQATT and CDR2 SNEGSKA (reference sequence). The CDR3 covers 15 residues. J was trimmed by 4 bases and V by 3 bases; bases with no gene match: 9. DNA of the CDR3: TGCAGTGCTAGGGACAGGGGACGGTTATTCACTGAAGCTTTCTTT. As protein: CSARDRGRLFTEAFF.

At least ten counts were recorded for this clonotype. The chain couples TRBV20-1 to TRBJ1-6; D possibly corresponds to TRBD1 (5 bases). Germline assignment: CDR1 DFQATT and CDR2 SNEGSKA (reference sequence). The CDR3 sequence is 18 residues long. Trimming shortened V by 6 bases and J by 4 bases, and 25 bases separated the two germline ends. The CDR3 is CSAPMLVRPGRYNSPLHF. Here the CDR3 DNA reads TGCAGTGCCCCAATGTTAGTCCGACCGGGACGGTATAATTCACCCCTCCACTTT.

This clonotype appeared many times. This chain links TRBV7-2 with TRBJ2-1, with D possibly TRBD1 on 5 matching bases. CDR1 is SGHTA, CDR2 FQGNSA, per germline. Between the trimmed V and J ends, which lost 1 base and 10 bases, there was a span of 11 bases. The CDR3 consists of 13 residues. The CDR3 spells CASSLVYSGEQFF. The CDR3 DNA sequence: TGTGCCAGCAGCTTAGTGTACTCAGGGGAGCAGTTCTTC.

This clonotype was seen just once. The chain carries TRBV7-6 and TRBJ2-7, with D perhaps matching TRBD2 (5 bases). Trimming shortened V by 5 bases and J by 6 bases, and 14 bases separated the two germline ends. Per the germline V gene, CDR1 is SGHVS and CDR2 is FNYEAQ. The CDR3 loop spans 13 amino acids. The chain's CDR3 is CASSPGSGSEQYF. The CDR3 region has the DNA TGTGCCAGCAGCCCAGGATCTGGGAGCGAGCAGTACTTC. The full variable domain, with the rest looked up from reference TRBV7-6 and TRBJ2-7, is GAGVSQSPRYKVTKRGQDVALRCDPISGHVSLYWYRQALGQGPEFLTYFNYEAQQDKSGLPNDRFSAERPEGSISTLTIQRTEQRDSAMYRCASSPGSGSEQYFGPGTRLTVT.

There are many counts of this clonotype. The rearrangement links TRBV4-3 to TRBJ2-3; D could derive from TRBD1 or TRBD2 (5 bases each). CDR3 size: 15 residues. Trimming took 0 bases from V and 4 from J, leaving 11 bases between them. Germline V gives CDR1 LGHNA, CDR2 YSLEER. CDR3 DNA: TGCGCCAGCAGCCAAGATGGGGGTACGGCAGATACGCAGTATTTT. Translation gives CASSQDGGTADTQYF.

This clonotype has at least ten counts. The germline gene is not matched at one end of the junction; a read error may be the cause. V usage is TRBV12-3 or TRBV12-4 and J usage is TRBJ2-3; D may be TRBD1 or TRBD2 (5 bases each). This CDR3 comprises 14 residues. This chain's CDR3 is CASSLGFMPGTEDF. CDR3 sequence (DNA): TGTGCCAGCAGTTTGGGGTTTATGCCCGGGACCGAGGATTTT.